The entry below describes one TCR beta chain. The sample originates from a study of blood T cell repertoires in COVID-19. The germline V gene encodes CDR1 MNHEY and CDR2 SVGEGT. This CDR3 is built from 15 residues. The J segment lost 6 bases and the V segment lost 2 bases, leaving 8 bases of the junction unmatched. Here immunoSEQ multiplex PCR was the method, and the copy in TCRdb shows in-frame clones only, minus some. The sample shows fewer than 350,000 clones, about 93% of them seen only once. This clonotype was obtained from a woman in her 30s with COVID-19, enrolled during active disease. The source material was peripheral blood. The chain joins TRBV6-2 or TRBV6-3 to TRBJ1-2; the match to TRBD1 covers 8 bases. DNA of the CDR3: TGTGCCAGCAGTTACCCCTCCGGACAGGGACATGGCTACACCTTC. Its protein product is CASSYPSGQGHGYTF.